This T cell receptor beta chain was captured by sequencing in a study of blood T cell repertoires in COVID-19. Study information: Sites in the United States, Italy and Spain provided acute and convalescent COVID-19 samples.

Original processing notes: By means of reference gene primer amplification, nucleated cell counts were estimated. Generated by immunoSEQ multiplex PCR, the TCRdb table keeps only in-frame clones and is missing some. That table supplies the V and J calls and clone size; D and trimming were determined from the DNA. The sample contains 150,000 to 200,000 clones, about 88% of which appear only once. The age range of participants was 18 to 89 years, with residence in under 30 US areas. Participants' own reports of clinical history determined their cohort assignment. This receptor was identified in a woman aged 18-29 years who had recovered from COVID-19. Material: PBMCs or T cells enriched from blood (not recorded which).

CDR3 nucleotides: TGTGCCAGCAGCCAAGGACAGGGCTACACCTTC. Translation gives CASSQGQGYTF. The rearrangement joins TRBV3-1 (or the pseudogene TRBV3-2) to TRBJ1-2, with a weak D call TRBD1 (5 bases). Trimming took off 1 base at V and 8 bases at J, with 5 bases between the two ends. The CDR3 runs 11 residues. Per the germline V gene, CDR1 is LGHDT and CDR2 is YNNKEL (reference sequence).